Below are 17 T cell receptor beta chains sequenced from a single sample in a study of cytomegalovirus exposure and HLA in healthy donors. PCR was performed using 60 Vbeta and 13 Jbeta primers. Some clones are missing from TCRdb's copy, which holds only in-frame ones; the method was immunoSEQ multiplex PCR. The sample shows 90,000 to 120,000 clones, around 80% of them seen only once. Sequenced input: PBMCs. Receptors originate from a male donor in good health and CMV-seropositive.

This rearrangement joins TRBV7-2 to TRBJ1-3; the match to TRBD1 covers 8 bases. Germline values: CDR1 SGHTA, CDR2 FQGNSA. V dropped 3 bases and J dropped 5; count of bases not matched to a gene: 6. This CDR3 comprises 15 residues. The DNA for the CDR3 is TGTGCCAGCAGCTTTTCGACAGGGGAAAGAAACACCATATATTTT. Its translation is CASSFSTGERNTIYF.

The CDR3 protein is CASTTGGVYEQYF. CDR3 nucleotide sequence: TGTGCCAGCACGACGGGGGGGGTCTACGAGCAGTACTTC. The chain has TRBV28 and TRBJ2-7, with 8 bases identical to TRBD2. The CDR3 is 13 residues long. Germline CDR1 reads MDHEN; CDR2 reads SYDVKM. Trimming at V came to 7 bases and at J to 3 bases, leaving 5 bases not matched to a gene.

CDR3 nucleotide sequence: TGTGCCACCGTGGAGGGGACCTCCTATAATTCACCCCTCCACTTT. Its translation is CATVEGTSYNSPLHF. V is TRBV15 and J is TRBJ1-6, with a weak D call TRBD1 (5 bases). The CDR3 consists of 15 residues. V shed 8 bases and J shed 0 bases, with 11 bases lying between them. Germline CDR1 reads LNHNV; CDR2 reads YYDKDF (reference sequence).

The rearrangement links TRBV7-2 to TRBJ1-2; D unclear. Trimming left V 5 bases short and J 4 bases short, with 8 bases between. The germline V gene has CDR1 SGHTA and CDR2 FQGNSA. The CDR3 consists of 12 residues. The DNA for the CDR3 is TGTGCCAGCAGCGGGAGCCGCTATGGCTACACCTTC. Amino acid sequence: CASSGSRYGYTF.

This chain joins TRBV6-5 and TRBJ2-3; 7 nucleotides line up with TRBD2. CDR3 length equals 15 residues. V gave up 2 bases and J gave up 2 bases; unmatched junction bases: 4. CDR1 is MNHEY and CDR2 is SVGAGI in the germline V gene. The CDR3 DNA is TGTGCCAGCAGTTACGGGACTATAATCACAGATACGCAGTATTTT. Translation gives CASSYGTIITDTQYF.

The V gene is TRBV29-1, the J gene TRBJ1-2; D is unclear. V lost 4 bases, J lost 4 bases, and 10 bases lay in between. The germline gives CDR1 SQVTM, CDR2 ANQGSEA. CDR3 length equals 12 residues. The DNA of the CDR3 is TGCAGCGTTGGCGATACCTCCTATGGCTACACCTTC. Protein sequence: CSVGDTSYGYTF.

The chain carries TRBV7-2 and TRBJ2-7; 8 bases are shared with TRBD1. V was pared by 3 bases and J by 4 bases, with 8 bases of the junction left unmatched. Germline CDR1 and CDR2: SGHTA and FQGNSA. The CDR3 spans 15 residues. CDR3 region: CASSFLSGGDYEQYF. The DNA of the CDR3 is TGTGCCAGCAGCTTCTTGTCAGGGGGCGATTACGAGCAGTACTTC.

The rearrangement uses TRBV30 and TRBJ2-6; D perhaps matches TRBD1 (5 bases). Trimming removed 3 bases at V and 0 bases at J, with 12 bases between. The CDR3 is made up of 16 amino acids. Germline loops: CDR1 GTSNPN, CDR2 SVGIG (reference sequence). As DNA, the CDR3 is TGTGCCTGGAGAGGAGACAGTCCCTCTGGGGCCAACGTCCTGACTTTC. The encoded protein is CAWRGDSPSGANVLTF. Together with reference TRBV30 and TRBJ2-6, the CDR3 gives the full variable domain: SQTIHQWPATLVQPVGSPLSLECTVEGTSNPNLYWYRQAAGRGLQLLFYSVGIGQISSEVPQNLSASRPQDRQFILSSKKLLLSDSGFYLCAWRGDSPSGANVLTFGAGSRLTVL.

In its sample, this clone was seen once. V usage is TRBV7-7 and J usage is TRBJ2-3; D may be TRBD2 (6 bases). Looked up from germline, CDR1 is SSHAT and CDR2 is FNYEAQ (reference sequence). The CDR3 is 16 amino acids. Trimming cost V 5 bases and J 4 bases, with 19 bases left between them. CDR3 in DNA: TGTGCCAGCAGCCCTCACGCCGGGGGAGGCCCAGATACGCAGTATTTT. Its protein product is CASSPHAGGGPDTQYF.

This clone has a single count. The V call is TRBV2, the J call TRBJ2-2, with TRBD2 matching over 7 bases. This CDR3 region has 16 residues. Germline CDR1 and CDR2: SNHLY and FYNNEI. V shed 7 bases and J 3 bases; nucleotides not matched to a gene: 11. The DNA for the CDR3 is TGTGCCAGCAAAGTTCAGTGGGCGGGGGACACCGGGGAGCTGTTTTTT. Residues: CASKVQWAGDTGELFF.

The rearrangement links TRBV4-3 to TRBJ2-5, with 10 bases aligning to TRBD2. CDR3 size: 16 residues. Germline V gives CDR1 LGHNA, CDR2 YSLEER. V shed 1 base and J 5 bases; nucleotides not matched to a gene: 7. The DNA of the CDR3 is TGCGCCAGCAGCCAAGGCTTAGCGGGGGGAGGGGAGACCCAGTACTTC. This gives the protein CASSQGLAGGGETQYF.

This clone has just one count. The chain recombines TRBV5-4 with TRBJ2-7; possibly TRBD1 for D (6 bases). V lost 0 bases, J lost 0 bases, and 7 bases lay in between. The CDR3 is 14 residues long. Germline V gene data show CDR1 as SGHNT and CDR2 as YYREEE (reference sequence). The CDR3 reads CASSLDRASYEQYF. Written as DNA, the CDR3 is TGTGCCAGCAGCTTGGACAGGGCCTCCTACGAGCAGTACTTC.

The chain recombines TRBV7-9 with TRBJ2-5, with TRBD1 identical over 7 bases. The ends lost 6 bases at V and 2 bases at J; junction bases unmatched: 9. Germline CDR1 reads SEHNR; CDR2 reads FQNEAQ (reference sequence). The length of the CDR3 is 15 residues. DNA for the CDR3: TGTGCCAGCAGTCCGGGATACAGGGGTCAAGAGACCCAGTACTTC. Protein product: CASSPGYRGQETQYF.

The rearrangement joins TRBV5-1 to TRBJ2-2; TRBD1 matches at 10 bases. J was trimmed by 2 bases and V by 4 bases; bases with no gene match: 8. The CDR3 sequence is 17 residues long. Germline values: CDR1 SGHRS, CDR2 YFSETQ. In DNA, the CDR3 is TGCGCCAGCAGCAACGGACAGGGGGTTTCAAACACCGGGGAGCTGTTTTTT. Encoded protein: CASSNGQGVSNTGELFF.

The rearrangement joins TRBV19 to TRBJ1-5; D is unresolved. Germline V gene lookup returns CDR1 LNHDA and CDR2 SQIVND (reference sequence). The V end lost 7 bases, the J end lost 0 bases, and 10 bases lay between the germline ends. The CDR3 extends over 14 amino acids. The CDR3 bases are TGTGCCAGTAAGAGGGAGAATAGCAATCAGCCCCAGCATTTT. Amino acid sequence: CASKRENSNQPQHF.

As DNA, the CDR3 is TGTGCCAGCACCAGATCCGGGAGAGGCTACGAGCAGTACTTC. Its protein is CASTRSGRGYEQYF. The chain links TRBV6-5 to TRBJ2-7; D is perhaps TRBD2 (6 bases). V gave up 7 bases and J gave up 3 bases, with 16 bases separating them. The CDR3 is 14 amino acids. CDR1 and CDR2 from the germline V gene are MNHEY and SVGAGI.

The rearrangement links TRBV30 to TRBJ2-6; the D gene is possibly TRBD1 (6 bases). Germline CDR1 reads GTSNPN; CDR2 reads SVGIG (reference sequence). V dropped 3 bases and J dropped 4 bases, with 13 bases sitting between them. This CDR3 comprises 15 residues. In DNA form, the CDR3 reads TGTGCCTGGAGCCAAATGGGGGCGGGGGCCAACGTCCTGACTTTC. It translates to CAWSQMGAGANVLTF.